The 22 T cell receptor beta chains below come from one sample, sequenced in a study of human T cells and chemical hapten exposure (dated by TCRdb to the early 2020s). The method behind the library was RACE. The instrument was a NextSeq 500. TCRdb trimmed the raw reads at Q25, called clones with MiXCR and kept productive beta chains. Rows with one shared CDR3 protein collapse into an entry with the most common genes and DNA. For this sample the table gives about 84,000 distinct CDR3 sequences, of which 8.5% to 12% were detected only once. About 5% of the sample lies in the top ten. Taken with the paper, the label for time point translates to: patch test 2, 6 weeks after DPC sensitization. The treatment or condition label for this specimen denotes: therapeutic diphenylcyclopropenone sensitization with weekly scalp DPC. The material was whole blood, obtained in connection with sensitization to the hapten diphenylcyclopropenone (DPC). These receptors originate from a woman aged 50 to 60 with alopecia areata. Some clones in this sample may be carry-over from other donors' samples.

This clonotype was seen a handful of times. The chain uses TRBV11-2 and TRBJ2-1; TRBD1 matches at 9 bases. The CDR3 runs to 14 residues. J lost 4 bases, V lost 5 bases, and 3 bases had no gene match. CDR1 and CDR2 (germline): SGHAT, FQNNGV. CDR3 amino acids: CASSQGTGYNEQFF. CDR3 coding DNA: TGTGCCAGCAGCCAGGGGACAGGGTACAATGAGCAGTTCTTC.

This clonotype was found many times. The gene calls are TRBV9 and TRBJ2-2; D is perhaps TRBD2 (5 bases). Per the germline V gene, CDR1 is SGDLS and CDR2 is YYNGEE. This CDR3 is built from 16 residues. Trimming stripped 4 bases from V and 5 bases from J, with 18 bases between. This CDR3 is CASSIASGVRTGELFF. The DNA for the CDR3 is TGTGCCAGCAGCATAGCGTCCGGGGTTAGGACCGGGGAGCTGTTTTTT.

The sample holds many counts of this clonotype. The V call is TRBV6-6, the J call TRBJ2-1; D may be TRBD2 (5 bases). Germline assignment: CDR1 MNHNY and CDR2 SVGAGI (reference sequence). The germline V and J ends were trimmed by 7 bases and 2 bases, with 15 bases remaining between them. The CDR3 contains 15 residues. CDR3 region: CASTGVGVTYNEQFF. The CDR3 DNA follows: TGTGCCAGCACTGGGGTGGGAGTAACCTACAATGAGCAGTTCTTC.

This clonotype came up many times. This chain uses TRBV20-1 with TRBJ1-2, with 8 positions matching TRBD1. Trimming removed 5 bases from V and 0 bases from J; junction bases left unmatched: 8. The CDR3 has 15 amino acids. Germline-derived CDR1 and CDR2 are DFQATT and SNEGSKA (reference sequence). The CDR3 region has the DNA TGCAGTGCTCTCGGACAGGGCGTATCTAACTATGGCTACACCTTC. It yields the protein CSALGQGVSNYGYTF.

This clonotype has at least ten counts. This sequence joins TRBV12-3 or TRBV12-4 and TRBJ1-5, with unresolved D. Trimming took off 2 bases at V and 5 bases at J, with 7 bases between the two ends. The CDR3 length is 13 residues. Here the CDR3 DNA reads TGTGCCAGCAGTTTAACGGCGGATCAGCCCCAGCATTTT. Protein: CASSLTADQPQHF.

The rearrangement uses TRBV7-2 and TRBJ1-1; a weak D match, TRBD1 (5 bases). Deletions cut 4 bases from V and 4 bases from J, with 16 bases between. This CDR3 has 15 residues. From germline, CDR1 is SGHTA and CDR2 FQGNSA. The DNA of the CDR3 is TGTGCCAGCAGCTCCTGGGGCCGGGAATCCACTGAAGCTTTCTTT. Amino acid sequence: CASSSWGRESTEAFF.

This clonotype was picked up many times. The rearrangement joins TRBV7-6 to TRBJ1-2, with D possibly matching TRBD1 (6 bases). The CDR3 has 13 residues. Trimming cost V 5 bases and J 8 bases, with 15 bases left between them. Per the germline V gene, CDR1 is SGHVS and CDR2 is FNYEAQ. Here the CDR3 reads CASSNYRAGGYTF. The CDR3 DNA reads TGTGCCAGCAGCAACTACAGGGCTGGAGGCTACACCTTC.

The chain is built from TRBV18 and TRBJ2-1; 12 bases match TRBD2. Germline V gene lookup returns CDR1 KGHSH and CDR2 LQKENI. J gave up 4 bases and V 2 bases, and 3 bases lay outside the gene matches. CDR3 size: 16 residues. The CDR3 here is CASSPTGLAGYNEQFF. DNA of the CDR3: TGTGCCAGCTCACCAACGGGACTAGCGGGTTACAATGAGCAGTTCTTC.

This clonotype appeared many times. This chain joins TRBV7-4 and TRBJ1-5; maybe TRBD1 (5 bases). Germline CDR1 reads SGHVT; CDR2 reads SQSDAQ. The germline V and J ends were trimmed by 1 base and 6 bases, with 10 bases remaining between them. The CDR3 covers 14 residues. CDR3 nucleotide sequence: TGTGCCAGCAGCTTAGAATGGGGGAGTCAGCCCCAGCATTTT. Amino acids: CASSLEWGSQPQHF. The full variable domain, completed using reference TRBV7-4 and TRBJ1-5, is GAGVSQSPRYKVAKRGRDVALRCDSISGHVTLYWYRQTLGQGSEVLTYSQSDAQRDKSGRPSGRFSAERPERSVSTLKIQRTEQGDSAVYLCASSLEWGSQPQHFGDGTRLSIL.

This clonotype was detected many times. The rearrangement uses TRBV4-3 and TRBJ1-4; no clear D gene. The V gene's germline CDR1 is LGHNA and CDR2 YSLEER. This CDR3 comprises 16 residues. Trimming removed 0 bases from V and 5 bases from J, with 13 bases in between. CDR3 sequence (DNA): TGCGCCAGCAGCCAAGATATGAAAAGCGGAAATGAAAAACTGTTTTTT. It specifies CASSQDMKSGNEKLFF.

Here the CDR3 reads CASSLSPRGWPLHF. CDR3 nucleotides: TGTGCCAGCAGTTTATCCCCCAGGGGGTGGCCCCTCCACTTT. The chain links TRBV27 to TRBJ1-6; 7 bases map to TRBD1. Germline V CDR1 and CDR2: MNHEY, SMNVEV (reference sequence). The CDR3 length is 14 residues. The junction had 6 bases not matched to a gene; V was cut back by 0 bases and J by 13 bases.

This clonotype was seen a handful of times. V usage is TRBV18 and J usage is TRBJ2-7; the D call may be TRBD1 or TRBD2 (6 bases each). CDR1 is KGHSH and CDR2 is LQKENI in the germline V gene. V was cut by 6 bases and J by 6 bases, with 18 bases left in between. The CDR3 consists of 14 residues. The CDR3 region is CASSPGAPASEQYF. CDR3 sequence (DNA): TGTGCCAGCTCCCCGGGGGCCCCAGCCTCCGAGCAGTACTTC.

In this sample, this clonotype turned up a few times. The J gene is TRBJ1-1, the V gene TRBV20-1, with D maybe TRBD1 (6 bases). Trimming pared 1 base from V and 3 bases from J, leaving 9 bases between. Germline V gene lookup returns CDR1 DFQATT and CDR2 SNEGSKA (reference sequence). CDR3 length equals 13 residues. The CDR3 bases are TGCAGTGCTAGAGCCGACAGGTACACTGAAGCTTTCTTT. The encoded protein is CSARADRYTEAFF.

There are many counts of this clonotype. V usage is TRBV11-2 and J usage is TRBJ2-6; D unclear. The germline V and J ends were trimmed by 1 base and 12 bases, with 13 bases remaining between them. Germline V lookup: CDR1 SGHAT, CDR2 FQNNGV. The CDR3 has 14 residues. DNA of the CDR3: TGTGCCAGCAGCTTAGGGGCATACACGGGCGTCCTGACTTTC. Amino acid sequence: CASSLGAYTGVLTF.

The sample holds many counts of this clonotype. This chain uses TRBV6-6 with TRBJ1-6, with D possibly being TRBD1 (5 bases). Germline V CDR1 and CDR2: MNHNY, SVGAGI (reference sequence). Between the trimmed V and J ends, which lost 6 bases and 5 bases, there was a span of 20 bases. The CDR3 consists of 17 residues. CDR3: CASRTPGAREHNSPLHF. The CDR3 DNA sequence: TGTGCCAGCAGAACCCCCGGGGCCCGTGAGCATAATTCACCCCTCCACTTT.

This clonotype is a singleton in its sample. This chain links TRBV3-1 with TRBJ2-1, with 14 bases aligning to TRBD2. J lost 9 bases, V lost 4 bases, and 8 bases had no gene match. The CDR3 length is 16 residues. Germline V gene sequence: CDR1 LGHDT, CDR2 YNNKEL (reference sequence). The CDR3 DNA reads as TGTGCCAGCAGCCCCCCGGGACTAGCGGGAGTCGCTGAGCAGTTCTTC. Its protein product is CASSPPGLAGVAEQFF.

This clonotype was detected a few times. This chain uses TRBV5-5 with TRBJ2-7; D gene uncertain. The V gene lost 3 bases and the J gene lost 1 base, with 17 bases spanning the gap. The V gene's germline CDR1 is SGHKS and CDR2 YYEKEE (reference sequence). The CDR3 has 16 amino acids. CDR3 amino acids: CASSSWVGSQSYEQYF. The CDR3 DNA reads TGTGCCAGCAGCTCCTGGGTGGGGTCCCAGTCCTACGAGCAGTACTTC. The whole variable domain, remainder taken from reference TRBV5-5 and TRBJ2-7, is DAGVTQSPTHLIKTRGQQVTLRCSPISGHKSVSWYQQVLGQGPQFIFQYYEKEERGRGNFPDRFSARQFPNYSSELNVNALLLGDSALYLCASSSWVGSQSYEQYFGPGTRLTVT.

This clonotype was found many times. V is TRBV27 and J is TRBJ1-1, with 10 positions matching TRBD1. In germline, CDR1 is MNHEY, CDR2 SMNVEV (reference sequence). The junction had 2 bases not matched to a gene; V was cut back by 4 bases and J by 3 bases. The CDR3 loop spans 14 amino acids. CDR3 DNA sequence: TGTGCCAGCAGTTCGGGACAGGGGTACACTGAAGCTTTCTTT. Its translation: CASSSGQGYTEAFF.

This clonotype has only a few counts. The rearrangement links TRBV11-2 to TRBJ1-1, with 9 bases that match TRBD1. This CDR3 is 15 amino acids long. Trimming removed 5 bases from V and 4 bases from J; junction bases left unmatched: 8. In germline, CDR1 is SGHAT, CDR2 FQNNGV. The CDR3 sequence is CASSGHRGRGTEAFF. The CDR3 nucleotides read TGTGCCAGCAGCGGACACAGGGGGCGCGGCACTGAAGCTTTCTTT.

This clonotype was seen ten or more times. The chain couples TRBV4-2 to TRBJ2-3, with D unclear. The V end lost 1 base, the J end lost 3 bases, and 5 bases lay between the germline ends. This CDR3 region has 13 residues. From germline, CDR1 is LGHNA and CDR2 YNFKEQ. CDR3 amino acids: CASSQGPTDTQYF. In nucleotides, the CDR3 is TGTGCCAGCAGCCAAGGGCCGACAGATACGCAGTATTTT.

This clonotype occurred many times. J is TRBJ1-1 and V is TRBV27; 9 positions agree with TRBD1. J gave up 9 bases and V 0 bases, and 5 bases lay outside the gene matches. CDR3 size: 14 residues. Germline CDR1 MNHEY, CDR2 SMNVEV (reference sequence). The CDR3 bases are TGTGCCAGCAGTTTATCCCGAGGGACAGGGAAAGCTTTCTTT. It yields the protein CASSLSRGTGKAFF.

This clonotype was seen many times. J is TRBJ2-1 and V is TRBV25-1; 7 bases match TRBD1. This CDR3 region has 15 residues. Germline V CDR1 and CDR2: MGHDK, SYGVNS. Trimming took 2 bases from V and 7 from J; bases not matched to a gene: 8. CDR3 in DNA: TGTGCCAGCAGTGAAAAAAGGGGGCGCGGGAATGAGCAGTTCTTC. It is translated as CASSEKRGRGNEQFF.